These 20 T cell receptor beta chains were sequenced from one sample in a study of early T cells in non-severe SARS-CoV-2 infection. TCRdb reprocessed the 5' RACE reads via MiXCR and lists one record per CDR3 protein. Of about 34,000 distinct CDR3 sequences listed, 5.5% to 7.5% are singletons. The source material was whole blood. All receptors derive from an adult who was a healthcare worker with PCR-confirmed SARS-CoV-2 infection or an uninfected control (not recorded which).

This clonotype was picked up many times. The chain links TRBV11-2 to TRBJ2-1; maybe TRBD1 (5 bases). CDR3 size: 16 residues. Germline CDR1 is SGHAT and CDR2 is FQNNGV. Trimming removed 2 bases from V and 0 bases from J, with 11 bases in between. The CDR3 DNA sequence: TGTGCCAGCAGCTTAATACGTCAGGGCTCCTACAATGAGCAGTTCTTC. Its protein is CASSLIRQGSYNEQFF. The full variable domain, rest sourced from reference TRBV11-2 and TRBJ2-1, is EAGVAQSPRYKIIEKRQSVAFWCNPISGHATLYWYQQILGQGPKLLIQFQNNGVVDDSQLPKDRFSAERLKGVDSTLKIQPAKLEDSAVYLCASSLIRQGSYNEQFFGPGTRLTVL.

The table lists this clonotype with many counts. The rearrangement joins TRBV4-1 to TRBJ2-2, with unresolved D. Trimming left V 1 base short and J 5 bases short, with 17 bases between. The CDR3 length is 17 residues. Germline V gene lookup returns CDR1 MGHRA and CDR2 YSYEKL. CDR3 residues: CASSQVDLGFATGELFF. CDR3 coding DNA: TGCGCCAGCAGCCAAGTGGATCTGGGGTTCGCTACCGGGGAGCTGTTTTTT.

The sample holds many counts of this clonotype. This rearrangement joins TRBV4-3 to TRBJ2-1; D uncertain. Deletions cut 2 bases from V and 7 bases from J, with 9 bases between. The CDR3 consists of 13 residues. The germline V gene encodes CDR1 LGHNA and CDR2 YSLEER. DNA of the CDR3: TGCGCCAGCAGCCAAAAGAAAGGGAATGAGCAGTTCTTC. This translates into CASSQKKGNEQFF.

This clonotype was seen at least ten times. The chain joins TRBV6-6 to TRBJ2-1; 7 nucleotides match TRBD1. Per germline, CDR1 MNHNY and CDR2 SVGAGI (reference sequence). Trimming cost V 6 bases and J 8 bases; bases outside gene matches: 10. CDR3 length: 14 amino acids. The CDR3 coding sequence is TGTGCCAGCAGAACACGGGACAGTCTGGATGAGCAGTTCTTC. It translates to CASRTRDSLDEQFF.

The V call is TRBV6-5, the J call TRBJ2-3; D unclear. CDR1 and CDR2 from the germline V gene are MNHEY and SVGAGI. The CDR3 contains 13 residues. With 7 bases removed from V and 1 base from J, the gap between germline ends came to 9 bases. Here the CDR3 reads CASIIPGTDTQYF. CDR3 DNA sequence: TGTGCCAGCATCATTCCGGGCACAGATACGCAGTATTTT.

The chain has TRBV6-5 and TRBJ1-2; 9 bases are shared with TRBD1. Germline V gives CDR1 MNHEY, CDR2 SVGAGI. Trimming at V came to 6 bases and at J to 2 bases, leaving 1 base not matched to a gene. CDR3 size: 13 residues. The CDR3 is CASRGQGNYGYTF. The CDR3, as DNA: TGTGCCAGCAGGGGACAGGGAAACTATGGCTACACCTTC.

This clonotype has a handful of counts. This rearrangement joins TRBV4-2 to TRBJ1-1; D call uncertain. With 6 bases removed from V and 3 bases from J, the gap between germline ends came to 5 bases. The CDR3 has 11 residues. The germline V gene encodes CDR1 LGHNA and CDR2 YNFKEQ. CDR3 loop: CASRTDTEAFF. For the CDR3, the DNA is TGTGCCAGCAGGACGGACACTGAAGCTTTCTTT.

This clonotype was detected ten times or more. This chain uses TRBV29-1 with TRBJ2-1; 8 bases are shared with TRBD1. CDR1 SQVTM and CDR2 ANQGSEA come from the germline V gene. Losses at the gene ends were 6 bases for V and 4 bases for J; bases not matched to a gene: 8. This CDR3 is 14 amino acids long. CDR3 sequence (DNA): TGCAGCGTGAAAAGGACAGGGCGGTACAATGAGCAGTTCTTC. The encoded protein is CSVKRTGRYNEQFF.

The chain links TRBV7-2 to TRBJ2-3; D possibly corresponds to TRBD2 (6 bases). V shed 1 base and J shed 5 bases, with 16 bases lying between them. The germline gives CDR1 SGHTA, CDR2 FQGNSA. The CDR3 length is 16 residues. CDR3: CASSLGAGSQGDTQYF. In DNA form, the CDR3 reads TGTGCCAGCAGCTTAGGGGCGGGATCTCAGGGAGATACGCAGTATTTT.

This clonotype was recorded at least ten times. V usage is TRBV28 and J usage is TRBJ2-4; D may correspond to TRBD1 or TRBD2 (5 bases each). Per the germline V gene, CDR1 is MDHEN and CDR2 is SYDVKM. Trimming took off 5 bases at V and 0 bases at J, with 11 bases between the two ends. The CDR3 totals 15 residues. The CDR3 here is CASSTPGTAKNIQYF. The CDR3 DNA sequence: TGTGCCAGCAGTACTCCCGGGACAGCCAAAAACATTCAGTACTTC. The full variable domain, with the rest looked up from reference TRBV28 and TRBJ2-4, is DVKVTQSSRYLVKRTGEKVFLECVQDMDHENMFWYRQDPGLGLRLIYFSYDVKMKEKGDIPEGYSVSREKKERFSLILESASTNQTSMYLCASSTPGTAKNIQYFGAGTRLSVL.

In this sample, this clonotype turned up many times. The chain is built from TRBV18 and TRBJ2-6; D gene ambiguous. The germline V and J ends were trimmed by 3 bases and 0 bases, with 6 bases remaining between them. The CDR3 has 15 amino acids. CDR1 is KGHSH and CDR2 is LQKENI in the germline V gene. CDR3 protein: CASSPSPSGANVLTF. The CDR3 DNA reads TGTGCCAGCTCACCGTCTCCCTCTGGGGCCAACGTCCTGACTTTC.

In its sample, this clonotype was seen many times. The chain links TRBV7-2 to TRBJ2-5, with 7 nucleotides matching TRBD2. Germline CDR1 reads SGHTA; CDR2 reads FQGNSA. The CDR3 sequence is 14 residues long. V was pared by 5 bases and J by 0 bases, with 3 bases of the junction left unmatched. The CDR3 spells CASSTSGDQETQYF. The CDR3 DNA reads TGTGCCAGCAGCACCAGCGGGGACCAAGAGACCCAGTACTTC.

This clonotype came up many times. The CDR3 nucleotides read TGTGCCAGCTCACCCGGGACAGCTAATTCACCCCTCCACTTT. This encodes CASSPGTANSPLHF. The genes are TRBV18 and TRBJ1-6; 7 nucleotides match TRBD1. Germline trimming cut 3 bases from V and 6 bases from J; bases unmatched to any gene: 2. There are 14 residues in the CDR3. The germline V gene has CDR1 KGHSH and CDR2 LQKENI.

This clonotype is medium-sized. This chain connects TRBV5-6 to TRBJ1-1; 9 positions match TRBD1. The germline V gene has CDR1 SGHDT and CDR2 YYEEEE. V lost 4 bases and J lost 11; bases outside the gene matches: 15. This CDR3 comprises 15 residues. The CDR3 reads CASSGITGQGLSAFF. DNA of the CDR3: TGTGCCAGCAGCGGAATCACGGGACAGGGCTTGTCTGCTTTCTTT.

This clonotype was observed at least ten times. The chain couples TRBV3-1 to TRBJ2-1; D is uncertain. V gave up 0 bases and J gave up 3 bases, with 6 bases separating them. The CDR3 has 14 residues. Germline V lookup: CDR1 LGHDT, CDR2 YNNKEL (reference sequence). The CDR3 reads CASSQEVSYNEQFF. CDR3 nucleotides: TGTGCCAGCAGCCAAGAAGTAAGCTACAATGAGCAGTTCTTC.

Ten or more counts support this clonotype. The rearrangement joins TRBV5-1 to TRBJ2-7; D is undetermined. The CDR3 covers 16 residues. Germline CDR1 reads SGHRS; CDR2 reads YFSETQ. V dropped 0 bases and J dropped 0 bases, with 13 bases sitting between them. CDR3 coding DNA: TGCGCCAGCAGCTTGGAATGGACGGCTAGCTCCTACGAGCAGTACTTC. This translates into CASSLEWTASSYEQYF.

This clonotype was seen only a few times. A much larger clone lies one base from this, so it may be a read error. The CDR3 is CACTVAGTSGEQYF. The CDR3 DNA reads TGTGCCTGCACCGTAGCCGGGACTAGCGGGGAGCAGTACTTC. This chain connects TRBV27 to TRBJ2-7; 12 bases map to TRBD2. Trimming removed 11 bases from V and 7 bases from J; junction bases left unmatched: 12. Germline V gene sequence: CDR1 MNHEY, CDR2 SMNVEV (reference sequence). The CDR3 contains 14 residues.

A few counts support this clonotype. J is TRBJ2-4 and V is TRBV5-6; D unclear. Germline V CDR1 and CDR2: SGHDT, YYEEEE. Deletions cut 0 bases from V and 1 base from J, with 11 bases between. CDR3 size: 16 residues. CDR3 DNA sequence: TGTGCCAGCAGCTTGGGGTACTCCCTGGCCAAAAACATTCAGTACTTC. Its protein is CASSLGYSLAKNIQYF.

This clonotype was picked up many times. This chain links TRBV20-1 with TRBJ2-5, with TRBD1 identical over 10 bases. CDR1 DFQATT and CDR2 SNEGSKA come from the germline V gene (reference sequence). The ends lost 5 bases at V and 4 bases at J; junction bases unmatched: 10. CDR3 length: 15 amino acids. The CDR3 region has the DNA TGCAGTGCTGATCACCCGGGACAGGGGAGAGAGACCCAGTACTTC. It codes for CSADHPGQGRETQYF.

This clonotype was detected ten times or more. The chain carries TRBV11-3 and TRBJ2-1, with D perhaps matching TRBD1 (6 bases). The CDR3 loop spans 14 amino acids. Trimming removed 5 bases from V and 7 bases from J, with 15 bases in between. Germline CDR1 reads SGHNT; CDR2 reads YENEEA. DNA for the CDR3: TGTGCCAGCAGCCTAATACAGGGTTCGAATGAGCAGTTCTTC. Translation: CASSLIQGSNEQFF.